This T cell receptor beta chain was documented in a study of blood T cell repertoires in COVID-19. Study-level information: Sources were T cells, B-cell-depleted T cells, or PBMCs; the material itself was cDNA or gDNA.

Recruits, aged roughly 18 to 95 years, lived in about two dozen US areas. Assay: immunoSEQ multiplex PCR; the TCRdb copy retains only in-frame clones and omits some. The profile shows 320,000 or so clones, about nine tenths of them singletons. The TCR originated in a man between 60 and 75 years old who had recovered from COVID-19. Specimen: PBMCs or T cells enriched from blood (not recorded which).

The CDR3 region is CAAGQGYGYTF. CDR3 coding DNA: TGTGCCGCGGGACAGGGATATGGCTACACCTTC. This chain links TRBV3-1 (or the pseudogene TRBV3-2) with TRBJ1-2, with 9 bases that match TRBD1. J was trimmed by 5 bases and V by 11 bases; bases with no gene match: 3. This CDR3 contains 11 residues. Germline lookup yields CDR1 LGHDT and CDR2 YNNKEL (reference sequence).